One and the same sample provided the 9 T cell receptor beta chains below, sequenced in a study of cytomegalovirus exposure and HLA in healthy donors (dated by TCRdb to about 2017). The library was obtained by the immunoSEQ multiplex PCR assay. Not all clones reach the TCRdb copy of this immuneACCESS table, which keeps in-frame sequences only. Checked studies attribute under half of the gap to unresolved V genes and leave the rest unexplained. In this sample the table shows approximately 150,000 clones, around 87% of which occur a single time. The ten largest make up 8.7% of the sample. The specimen sequenced was PBMCs. The receptors were gathered from a man aged 18 to 29 in good health and CMV-seropositive.

The sample holds a few counts of this clone. This chain links TRBV5-1 with TRBJ1-2; TRBD1 might be the D (5 bases). Germline V gene sequence: CDR1 SGHRS, CDR2 YFSETQ. The CDR3 totals 13 residues. V lost 0 bases and J 8 bases, leaving 11 bases between the germline ends. The CDR3 loop is CASSLGGASGYTF. The CDR3 DNA follows: TGCGCCAGCAGCTTGGGGGGCGCGAGCGGCTACACCTTC.

This chain links TRBV7-2 with TRBJ1-2; no definite D call. Trimming shortened V by 0 bases and J by 5 bases, and 13 bases separated the two germline ends. Germline V gene lookup returns CDR1 SGHTA and CDR2 FQGNSA. This CDR3 has 15 residues. The DNA of the CDR3 is TGTGCCAGCAGCTTAGCGCAGACGGCGGTGTATGGCTACACCTTC. Encoded protein: CASSLAQTAVYGYTF.

The rearrangement links TRBV5-3 to TRBJ1-2, with 9 bases matching TRBD1. TRBV5-3 is an open reading frame, and its role is uncertain. There are 17 residues in the CDR3. V trimming: 2 bases; J trimming: 8 bases; junction bases outside the gene matches: 16. The CDR3 reads CARSFDLYGTGMEGYTF. The CDR3 nucleotides are TGTGCCAGAAGCTTCGACTTATACGGGACAGGGATGGAAGGCTACACCTTC.

The chain links TRBV2 to TRBJ2-7; 7 nucleotides match TRBD1. The CDR3 consists of 16 residues. V shed 6 bases, J shed 3 bases, and the junction held 14 bases outside the gene matches. Germline values: CDR1 SNHLY, CDR2 FYNNEI. The CDR3 coding sequence is TGTGCCAGCAGAGATAAGAGGGGGCAGTCGATCTACGAGCAGTACTTC. Protein sequence: CASRDKRGQSIYEQYF.

The rearrangement links TRBV5-1 to TRBJ2-7, with TRBD2 as a possible D gene (7 bases). V lost 5 bases, J lost 6 bases, and 21 bases lay in between. Germline values: CDR1 SGHRS, CDR2 YFSETQ. This CDR3 has 15 residues. This CDR3 reads CASSFSAGASSEQYF. The CDR3 region has the DNA TGCGCCAGCAGTTTCTCCGCGGGGGCTAGTTCCGAGCAGTACTTC.

The count of this clone is one. This chain connects TRBV27 to TRBJ2-6; a weak D match, TRBD1 (5 bases). The V gene's germline CDR1 is MNHEY and CDR2 SMNVEV (reference sequence). V lost 4 bases, J lost 1 base, and 14 bases lay in between. The CDR3 extends over 17 amino acids. This chain's CDR3 is CASSSTSKGSGANVLTF. Written as DNA, the CDR3 is TGTGCCAGCAGTTCCACCTCAAAGGGGTCTGGGGCCAACGTCCTGACTTTC.

This rearrangement joins TRBV5-1 to TRBJ2-1; D remains ambiguous. Germline V gene lookup returns CDR1 SGHRS and CDR2 YFSETQ. V gave up 4 bases and J gave up 9 bases, with 11 bases separating them. CDR3 size: 12 residues. Here the CDR3 DNA reads TGCGCCAGCAGCCTGGAAATCGGTGAGCAGTTCTTC. Translated: CASSLEIGEQFF.

V usage is TRBV27 and J usage is TRBJ1-2; 7 bases are a match to TRBD1. The CDR3 has 14 amino acids. The V segment lost 5 bases and the J segment 8 bases; nucleotides outside the gene matches: 11. CDR1 MNHEY and CDR2 SMNVEV come from the germline V gene (reference sequence). CDR3 DNA sequence: TGTGCCAGCAGTATCGCCCGACAGGGCCGGGGCTACACCTTC. Protein: CASSIARQGRGYTF.

The chain is built from TRBV5-1 and TRBJ1-2; 7 bases are shared with TRBD1. Germline-derived CDR1 and CDR2 are SGHRS and YFSETQ. The CDR3 totals 14 residues. V trimming: 0 bases; J trimming: 5 bases; junction bases outside the gene matches: 4. The CDR3 DNA follows: TGCGCCAGCAGCTTGGCGGGGACAGCGTATGGCTACACCTTC. Its translation: CASSLAGTAYGYTF.